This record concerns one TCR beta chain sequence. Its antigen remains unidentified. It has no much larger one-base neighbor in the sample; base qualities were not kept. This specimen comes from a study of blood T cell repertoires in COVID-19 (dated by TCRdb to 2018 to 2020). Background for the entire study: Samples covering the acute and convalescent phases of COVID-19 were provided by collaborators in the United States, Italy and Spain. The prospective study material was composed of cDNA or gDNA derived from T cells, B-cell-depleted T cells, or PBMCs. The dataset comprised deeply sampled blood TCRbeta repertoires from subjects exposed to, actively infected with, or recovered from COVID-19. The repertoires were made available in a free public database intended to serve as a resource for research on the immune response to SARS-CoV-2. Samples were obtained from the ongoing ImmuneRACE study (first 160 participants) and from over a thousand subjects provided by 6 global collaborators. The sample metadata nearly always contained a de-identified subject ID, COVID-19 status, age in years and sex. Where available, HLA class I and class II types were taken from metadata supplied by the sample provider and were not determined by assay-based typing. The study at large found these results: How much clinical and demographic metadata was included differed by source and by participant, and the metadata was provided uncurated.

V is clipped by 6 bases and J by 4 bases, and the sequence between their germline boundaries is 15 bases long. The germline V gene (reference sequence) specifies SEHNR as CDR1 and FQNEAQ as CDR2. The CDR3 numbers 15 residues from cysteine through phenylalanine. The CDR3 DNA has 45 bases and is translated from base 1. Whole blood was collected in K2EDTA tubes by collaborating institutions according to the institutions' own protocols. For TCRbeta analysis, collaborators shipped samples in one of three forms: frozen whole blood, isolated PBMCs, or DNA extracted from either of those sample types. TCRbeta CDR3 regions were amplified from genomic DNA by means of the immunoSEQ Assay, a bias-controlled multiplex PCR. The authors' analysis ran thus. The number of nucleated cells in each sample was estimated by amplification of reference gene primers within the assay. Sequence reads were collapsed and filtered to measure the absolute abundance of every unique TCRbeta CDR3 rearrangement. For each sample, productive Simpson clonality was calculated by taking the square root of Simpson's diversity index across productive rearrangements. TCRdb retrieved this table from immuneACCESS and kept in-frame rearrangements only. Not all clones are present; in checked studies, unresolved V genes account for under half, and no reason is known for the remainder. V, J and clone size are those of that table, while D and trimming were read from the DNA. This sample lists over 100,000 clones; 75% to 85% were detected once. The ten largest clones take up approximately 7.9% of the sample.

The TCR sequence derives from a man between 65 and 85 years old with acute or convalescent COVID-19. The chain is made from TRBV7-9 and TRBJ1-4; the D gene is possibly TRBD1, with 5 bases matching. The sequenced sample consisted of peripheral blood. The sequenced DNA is TGTGCCAGCAGGGGGACTTGGAGGGATAATGAAAAACTGTTTTTT. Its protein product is CASRGTWRDNEKLFF.